The sequence of this TCR beta chain was determined in a study of neurological immune-mediated disorders (dated 2019 in TCRdb). About the study as a whole: Among the 35 or so multiple sclerosis patients, about 31 had relapsing-remitting MS and 3 had secondary progressive MS. Using UMI-based sequencing, the study compared peripheral blood TCR-beta repertoires from patients with HTLV-I-associated myelopathy (HAM/TSP), patients with multiple sclerosis, and healthy controls. The 90 to 120 TCR-beta libraries covered PBMC samples along with longitudinal samples, technical triplicates, and paired sorted CD4+ and CD8+ T-cell subsets. The cohort comprised some 71 subjects: around 15 HAM/TSP patients, 35 or so multiple sclerosis patients and about 20 healthy controls.

For the unsorted PBMC libraries, 2 million PBMCs were stored in RNAlater at -80 degrees C until RNA extraction and were used to generate the libraries. The multiple sclerosis patients were enrolled in a US clinical protocol that evaluated disease progression with magnetic resonance imaging. Peripheral blood underwent Ficoll-Hypaque density gradient centrifugation to isolate PBMCs, which were then cryopreserved in liquid nitrogen. cDNA was synthesized by template-switch 5'RACE using a primer with a 10-nucleotide random unique molecular identifier that tagged each TCR transcript. Each sequencing run produced over 160 million TCR-beta sequences covering 15-18 subjects. The RNeasy kit was used for extraction of total RNA. The KAPA Real-time Library Amplification kit was used to amplify TCR-beta VDJ regions with primers for the TCR constant region and the 5'RACE anchor. Sample indexes and Illumina adaptors were added in a first PCR, and a second PCR then increased library yield. The roughly 650 bp TCR product was size-selected on a 2% E-gel SizeSelection system after Ampure bead purification. Before pooling, library quality was assessed on a Bioanalyzer, concentration was determined with Qubit, and library quantification was performed with the Kapa Library Quantification kit. Libraries were sequenced paired-end 2 x 150 bp on an Illumina HiSeq 2500. To increase sequence diversity, roughly 24-31% phiX was spiked into each library pool. Per the original workflow: The quality-filtered reads were processed with the UMI-based MiGEC pipeline, whose error correction step removed more than 80% of the raw TCR sequences. IMGT germline references were used for aligning VDJ genes, and each clonotype was defined as a unique CDR3 amino acid sequence together with its V-J genes. VDJtools evaluated clonal expansion, Shannon diversity and CDR3 relatedness (CalcPairwiseDistances, ClusterSamples); CLCbio workbench built phylogenetic trees. Expanded clones were defined as having at least 8 unique UMIs, based on coefficient-of-variation modelling across technical triplicates. TCRdb reprocessed the public reads (quality trimming at Q25 with fastp, clone calling with MiXCR) and kept in-frame beta chains. Identical CDR3 proteins give one entry, which carries the most common genes and DNA. The V and J calls here are based on TCRdb, not the publication. For this sample the table gives around 130,000 distinct CDR3 sequences, of which 3% to 3.5% were detected only once. The ten largest clones add up to roughly 1.3% of the sample.

Here is what the overall study found, with its caveats: Expanded clones from different subjects shared no identical CDR3 amino acid sequences, which suggests that TCR-beta repertoires were private in all groups. TCR clonal expansion was highest in HAM/TSP patients and lowest in MS patients, with MS patients falling below even healthy controls. In phylogenetic analysis, the repertoires of 18 of 34 MS patients grouped into a cluster of related CDR3 sequences, which suggests a possible signature at the repertoire level. No clinical or MRI features were associated with the MS cluster, and the authors said that larger cohorts are needed.

Remarks on this clonotype: The specificity of this receptor is unknown. The input lacks base qualities; no much larger clone sits a single base away.

The sample consisted of PBMCs. This sequence originates from a woman in her 30s with multiple sclerosis.

Here the CDR3 is given as CASSLGQPNQPQHF. In nucleotides, the sequence is TGTGCCAGCAGCTTGGGGCAGCCCAATCAGCCCCAGCATTTT. The V and J genes are TRBV5-6 and TRBJ1-5; no D gene is confidently identified. Deletion took 0 bases off V and 3 bases off J, with a span of 7 bases between the germline ends. CDR1 and CDR2 (SGHDT, YYEEEE) derive from the germline V gene. Spanning cysteine to phenylalanine, the CDR3 consists of 14 amino acids. The read is trimmed to its CDR3 DNA, 42 bases read in frame from base 1.